A selection of T cell receptor beta chains follows, all from one sample in a study of T cell repertoires in cytomegalovirus infection. The antigens these receptors bind are not known. TCRdb re-derived calls from the reads in MiXCR, one entry per CDR3 protein. The profile shows 830,000 or so distinct CDR3 sequences, 32% of them singletons. Specimen: cultured CD8+ T cells from PBMCs, collected from culture after CMV antigen stimulation. These receptors were obtained from a human donor in good health (CMV status not recorded). Some clones in this sample may be carry-over from other donors' samples. CDR3s include the opening cysteine and the closing phenylalanine or tryptophan. The D gene is left open where the match is weak. Clone size appears in some rows only: once, few, many, or a class for an expanded clone.

CDR3nt | CDR3aa | j_gene | d_gene | v_gene | abundance
TGTGCCAGCAGTTTCCCCCCCGGTACGACCCCCTACAATGAGCAGTTCTTC | CASSFPPGTTPYNEQFF | TRBJ2-1 | NA | TRBV27 | NA
TGTGCCAGTATCGGGGGGGGCAGGACTGAAGCTTTCTTT | CASIGGGRTEAFF | TRBJ1-1 | NA | TRBV19 | NA
TGTGCCAGCAGTCCTAGGGGGGGTTCCGAGGTGGATGAGCAGTTCTTC | CASSPRGGSEVDEQFF | TRBJ2-1 | NA | TRBV7-4 | once
TGTGCCAGCAGCTTAATAGGGTCGTCGGGTCACCATGAGCAGTTCTTC | CASSLIGSSGHHEQFF | TRBJ2-1 | NA | TRBV7-9 | NA
TGTGCCAGCAGCTCAAGGACTAGCGAGGGGTACGAGCAGTACTTC | CASSSRTSEGYEQYF | TRBJ2-7 | TRBD2 | TRBV4-2 | NA
TGTGCCAGCAGCTCACCGAGAGCGGCCTACAATGAGCAGTTCTTC | CASSSPRAAYNEQFF | TRBJ2-1 | NA | TRBV7-8 | few
TGTGCCATCAGTGAGTTGGTGGCGGGCAAGGGCACCGGGGAGCTGTTTTTT | CAISELVAGKGTGELFF | TRBJ2-2 | NA | TRBV10-3 | few
TGTGCCAGCAGTTACCCGGGGCGGGAGAGAAATCAGCCCCAGCATTTT | CASSYPGRERNQPQHF | TRBJ1-5 | NA | TRBV6-6 | few
TGTGCCAGCAGTTACTCGAGCGGGGAAGAGCAGTTCTTC | CASSYSSGEEQFF | TRBJ2-1 | TRBD2 | TRBV6-2/TRBV6-3 | many
TGTGCCAGCAGCCCACCGGGATCAAGGGAGCAGTACTTC | CASSPPGSREQYF | TRBJ2-7 | NA | TRBV7-6 | few
TGTGCCAGCAGTTACTCGAACGCCAATCAGCCCCAGCATTTT | CASSYSNANQPQHF | TRBJ1-5 | NA | TRBV6-2/TRBV6-3 | NA
TGTGCCAGCAGCTTTTGGGGACAATTGGCTTTCTTT | CASSFWGQLAFF | TRBJ1-1 | NA | TRBV5-6 | NA
TGTGCCAGCAGTTACCCTGACCCCCGCGATACGCAGTATTTT | CASSYPDPRDTQYF | TRBJ2-3 | NA | TRBV6-2/TRBV6-3 | few